This T cell receptor (beta chain) was recorded in a study of shared clonotypes between healthy human individuals. Profiled with immunoSEQ multiplex PCR; TCRdb holds only in-frame clones, not every one. The repertoire holds some 2,100,000 clones, with roughly 95% as singletons. A remark on this clone: Its antigen remains unidentified.

The germline V gene encodes CDR1 MDHEN and CDR2 SYDVKM. The V and J ends lost 5 bases and 2 bases respectively, with 10 bases between them. The CDR3 runs 14 residues. Findings and limits, study-wide: Memory subsets had estimated richness that was generally smaller than that of naive subsets. Genetic and exposure-history diversity was limited by the small donor number. Naive CD4 clonotypes were shared across several donors at 4% to 5%.

Sequencing was performed on naive CD4+ T cells sorted from blood. Subset reported: CD45RA+ positively selected. This chain uses TRBV28 with TRBJ2-4; the D gene is possibly TRBD2 (6 bases). The TCR originated in a man between 18 and 35 years old in good health. CDR3 amino acids: CASSAGGTKNIQYF. In nucleotides, the CDR3 is TGTGCCAGCAGTGCCGGCGGGACCAAAAACATTCAGTACTTC.